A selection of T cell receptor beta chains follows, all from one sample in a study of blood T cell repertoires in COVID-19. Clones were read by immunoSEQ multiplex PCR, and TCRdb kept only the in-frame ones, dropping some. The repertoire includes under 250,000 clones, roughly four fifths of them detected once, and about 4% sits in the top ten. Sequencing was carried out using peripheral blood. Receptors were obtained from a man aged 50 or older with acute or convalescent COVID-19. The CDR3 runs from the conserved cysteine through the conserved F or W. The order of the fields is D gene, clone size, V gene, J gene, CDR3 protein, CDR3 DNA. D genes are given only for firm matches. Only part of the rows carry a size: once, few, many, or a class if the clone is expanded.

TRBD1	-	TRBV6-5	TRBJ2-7	CASSQTGGSYEQYF	TGTGCCAGCAGTCAGACAGGGGGCTCCTACGAGCAGTACTTC
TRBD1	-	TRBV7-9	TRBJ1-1	CASSLGTGEVEAFF	TGTGCCAGCAGCTTAGGGACAGGGGAGGTTGAAGCTTTCTTT
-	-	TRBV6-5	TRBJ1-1	CASRPTRGREVEAFF	TGTGCCAGCAGACCCACCCGGGGGAGGGAAGTTGAAGCTTTCTTT
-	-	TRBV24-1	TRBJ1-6	CATSEPPRYNSPLHF	TGTGCCACCAGTGAACCGCCGCGATATAATTCACCCCTCCACTTT
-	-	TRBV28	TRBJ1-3	CASSGGTGNTIYF	TGTGCCAGCAGCGGCGGAACTGGAAACACCATATATTTT
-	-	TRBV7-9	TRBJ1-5	CASTAGAQPQHF	TGTGCCAGCACCGCAGGGGCACAGCCCCAGCATTTT
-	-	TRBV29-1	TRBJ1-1	CSVDWGQNTEAFF	TGCAGCGTTGACTGGGGCCAGAACACTGAAGCTTTCTTT
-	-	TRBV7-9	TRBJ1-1	CASSLATGFFFDTEAFF	TGTGCCAGCAGCTTAGCAACAGGGTTCTTCTTCGACACTGAAGCTTTCTTT
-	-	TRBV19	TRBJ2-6	CASSLVFSGANVLTF	TGTGCCAGTAGTCTTGTATTCTCTGGGGCCAACGTCCTGACTTTC
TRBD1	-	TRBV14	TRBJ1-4	CASSPGTATNEKLFF	TGTGCCAGCAGCCCCGGGACAGCAACTAATGAAAAACTGTTTTTT
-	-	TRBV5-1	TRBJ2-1	CASSPNRGNYNEQFF	TGCGCCAGCAGCCCCAACAGAGGGAATTACAATGAGCAGTTCTTC
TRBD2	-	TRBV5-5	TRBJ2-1	CASSFSSPSGGLYEQFF	TGTGCCAGCAGCTTTTCCTCTCCCAGCGGGGGGCTCTATGAGCAGTTCTTC
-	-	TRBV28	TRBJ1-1	CASSRSMNTEAFF	TGTGCCAGCAGTAGATCTATGAACACTGAAGCTTTCTTT
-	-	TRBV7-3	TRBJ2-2	CASSLTAAGYGELFF	TGTGCCAGCAGCTTAACGGCCGCGGGTTACGGGGAGCTGTTTTTT
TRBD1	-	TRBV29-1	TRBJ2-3	CSVRSRDRDSDTQYF	TGCAGCGTCCGGTCCCGGGACAGGGACTCAGATACGCAGTATTTT
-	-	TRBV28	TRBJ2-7	CASRSDLSYEQYF	TGTGCCAGCAGGAGCGACCTCTCCTACGAGCAGTACTTC
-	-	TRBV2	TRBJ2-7	CASGGMRSEQYF	TGTGCCAGCGGGGGGATGAGGAGCGAGCAGTACTTC
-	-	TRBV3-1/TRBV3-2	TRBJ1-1	CASSQVQGKANTEAFF	TGTGCCAGCAGCCAAGTTCAGGGGAAGGCGAACACTGAAGCTTTCTTT
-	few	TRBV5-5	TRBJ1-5	CASSYLTGSNQPQHF	TGTGCCAGCAGCTATCTGACGGGAAGCAATCAGCCCCAGCATTTT
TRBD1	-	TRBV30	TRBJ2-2	CAWTDRGPTGELFF	TGTGCCTGGACGGACAGGGGTCCCACCGGGGAGCTGTTTTTT
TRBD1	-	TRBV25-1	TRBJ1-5	CASSLGQINQPQHF	TGTGCCAGTTCTCTGGGACAGATCAATCAGCCCCAGCATTTT
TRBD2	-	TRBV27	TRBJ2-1	CASRNSGSLFF	TGTGCCAGCAGAAATAGCGGGAGTCTGTTCTTC
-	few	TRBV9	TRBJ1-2	CASSVGQGNYGYTF	TGTGCCAGCAGCGTAGGGCAGGGAAACTATGGCTACACCTTC
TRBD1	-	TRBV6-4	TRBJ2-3	CASGEQGNTDTQYF	TGTGCCAGCGGTGAACAGGGGAACACAGATACGCAGTATTTT
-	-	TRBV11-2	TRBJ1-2	CASSLRNRDYVRKGYTF	TGTGCCAGCAGCTTACGGAACAGGGATTATGTGAGAAAAGGCTACACCTTC
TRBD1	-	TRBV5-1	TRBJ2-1	CASSPGQENSYNEQFF	TGCGCCAGCAGCCCTGGACAGGAAAACTCCTACAATGAGCAGTTCTTC
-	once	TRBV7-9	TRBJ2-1	CASSLVGGFNEQFF	TGTGCCAGCAGCTTAGTAGGAGGGTTCAATGAGCAGTTCTTC
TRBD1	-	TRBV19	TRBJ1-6	CASSVGQGASPLHF	TGTGCCAGTAGCGTTGGACAGGGGGCTTCACCCCTCCACTTT
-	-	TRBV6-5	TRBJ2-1	CATTDGLTYNEQFF	TGTGCCACCACGGACGGACTGACCTACAATGAGCAGTTCTTC
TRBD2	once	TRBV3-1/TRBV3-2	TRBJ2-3	CASSHHTSVLTDTQYF	TGTGCCAGCAGCCATCATACTAGCGTCCTTACAGATACGCAGTATTTT
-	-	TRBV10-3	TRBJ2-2	CATQGNTGELFF	TGTGCCACACAGGGGAACACCGGGGAGCTGTTTTTT
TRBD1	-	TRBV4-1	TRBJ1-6	CASSQAPGQGDSPLHF	TGCGCCAGCAGCCAAGCCCCGGGACAGGGAGACTCACCCCTCCACTTT
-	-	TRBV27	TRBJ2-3	CASSLWARADTQYF	TGTGCCAGCAGTTTATGGGCTCGCGCAGATACGCAGTATTTT
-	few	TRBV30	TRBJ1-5	CAWSVPGGAQPQHF	TGTGCCTGGAGTGTACCCGGGGGAGCTCAGCCCCAGCATTTT
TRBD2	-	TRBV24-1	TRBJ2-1	CATSGGFRGPRLAGRVSYNEQFF	TGTGCCACCAGTGGGGGTTTTAGAGGGCCGCGACTAGCGGGAAGAGTCTCCTACAATGAGCAGTTCTTC
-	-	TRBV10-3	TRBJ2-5	CAISELVQETQYF	TGTGCCATCAGTGAATTGGTTCAGGAGACCCAGTACTTC
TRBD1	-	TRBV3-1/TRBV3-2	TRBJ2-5	CASSQPDRKRETQYF	TGTGCCAGCAGCCAACCGGACAGGAAGAGGGAGACCCAGTACTTC
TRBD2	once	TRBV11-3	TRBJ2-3	CASSSHGLAPDTQYF	TGTGCCAGCAGCTCGCACGGACTAGCTCCAGATACGCAGTATTTT
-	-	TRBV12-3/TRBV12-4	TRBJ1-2	CASSHRAGYTF	TGTGCCAGCAGTCACAGGGCTGGCTACACCTTC
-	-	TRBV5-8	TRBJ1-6	CASSPADLAWSSPLHF	TGTGCCAGCAGCCCTGCCGACTTGGCCTGGAGTTCACCCCTCCACTTT
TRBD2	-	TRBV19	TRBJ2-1	CASRGGSREWNEQFF	TGTGCCAGTAGGGGGGGGTCCAGGGAGTGGAATGAGCAGTTCTTC
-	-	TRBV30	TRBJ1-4	CAWSVSSPATNEKLFF	TGTGCCTGGAGCGTATCTTCCCCTGCAACTAATGAAAAACTGTTTTTT
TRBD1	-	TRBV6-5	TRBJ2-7	CASSPTGTGGDEQYF	TGTGCCAGCAGCCCGACCGGGACAGGGGGTGACGAGCAGTACTTC
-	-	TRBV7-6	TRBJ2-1	CASSDGTGNYNEQFF	TGTGCCAGCAGCGACGGGACTGGGAACTACAATGAGCAGTTCTTC
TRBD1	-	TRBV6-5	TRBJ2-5	CASSTRTGSQTQYF	TGTGCCAGCAGTACTCGGACAGGGTCGCAGACCCAGTACTTC
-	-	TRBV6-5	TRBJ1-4	CASSYSTGLTNEKLFF	TGTGCCAGCAGTTACTCTACAGGCCTAACTAATGAAAAACTGTTTTTT
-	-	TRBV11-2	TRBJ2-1	CASSPQSGDTPYNEQFF	TGTGCCAGCAGCCCACAATCCGGGGACACCCCCTACAATGAGCAGTTCTTC